These 6 T cell receptor beta chains were sequenced from one sample in a study of blood T cells in healthy people across ages. Then a second PCR, running roughly 7 to 11 cycles, was carried out with a sample-barcoded 5' primer and a J-beta primer mix. TCRdb independently ran MiXCR on the 5' RACE reads; one entry per CDR3 protein. Here the sample spans about 290,000 distinct CDR3 sequences, 25% to 30% being singletons. The sample taken for sequencing was blood. Receptors originate from a woman in her 70s in good health.

This clonotype appeared a few times. The chain is built from TRBV4-1 and TRBJ2-5, with D perhaps matching TRBD2 (5 bases). CDR1 is MGHRA, CDR2 YSYEKL, per germline. The CDR3 spans 14 residues. The germline V and J ends were trimmed by 1 base and 3 bases, with 9 bases remaining between them. In nucleotides, the CDR3 is TGCGCCAGCAGCCAAGCACCCGGGAAAGAGACCCAGTACTTC. Translation: CASSQAPGKETQYF.

This clonotype has more than one count but fewer than ten. V is TRBV7-2 and J is TRBJ1-4, with D maybe TRBD1 (6 bases). Trimming took 4 bases from V and 8 from J, leaving 17 bases between them. This CDR3 comprises 15 residues. The germline V gene has CDR1 SGHTA and CDR2 FQGNSA. CDR3 in amino acids: CASSSQGLILEKLFF. In nucleotides, the CDR3 is TGTGCCAGCAGCTCACAGGGTTTGATATTAGAAAAACTGTTTTTT.

This clonotype was counted between two and nine times. The CDR3 sequence is CASSQVSGSGYEQYF. CDR3 nucleotides: TGTGCCAGCAGCCAAGTTTCGGGATCTGGTTACGAGCAGTACTTC. V is TRBV4-2 and J is TRBJ2-5; perhaps TRBD2 as D (5 bases). The J call may be mistaken, given a closer DNA end match to TRBJ2-7. Germline V gene data show CDR1 as LGHNA and CDR2 as YNFKEQ. CDR3 size: 15 residues.

This clonotype was found a few times. V usage is TRBV28 and J usage is TRBJ2-1; D remains ambiguous. Trimming removed 6 bases from V and 3 bases from J, with 9 bases in between. Germline V gene sequence: CDR1 MDHEN, CDR2 SYDVKM. This CDR3 has 13 residues. The CDR3 DNA reads as TGTGCCAGCAGGCCCTTTGACTACAATGAGCAGTTCTTC. Its protein is CASRPFDYNEQFF.

The chain links TRBV12-3 or TRBV12-4 to TRBJ1-5; D gene ambiguous. Trimming took off 3 bases at V and 4 bases at J, with 4 bases between the two ends. CDR3 length: 12 residues. Written as DNA, the CDR3 is TGTGCCAGCAGTTTTGGTAATCAGCCCCAGCATTTT. Protein product: CASSFGNQPQHF.

This chain joins TRBV11-2 and TRBJ2-5, with a possible D match to TRBD2 (6 bases). V lost 4 bases and J 5 bases, leaving 14 bases between the germline ends. Germline values: CDR1 SGHAT, CDR2 FQNNGV. CDR3 length: 14 amino acids. The CDR3 nucleotides read TGTGCCAGCAGCTCCCAGGGAGGCCGGGAGACCCAGTACTTC. As protein: CASSSQGGRETQYF.